Below are 5 T cell receptor beta chains sequenced from a single sample in a study of blood T cell repertoires in COVID-19. Produced via immunoSEQ multiplex PCR; TCRdb's table is partial and in-frame only. The data hold 340,000 or so clones, with 65% to 90% observed a single time. Sequencing was done on a sample of PBMCs or T cells enriched from blood (not recorded which). The receptors here all came from a woman between 35 and 50 years old with acute COVID-19.

The chain joins TRBV7-9 to TRBJ2-7; 7 bases match TRBD1. Germline trimming cut 5 bases from V and 6 bases from J; bases unmatched to any gene: 7. The CDR3 spans 13 residues. Per the germline V gene, CDR1 is SEHNR and CDR2 is FQNEAQ (reference sequence). The DNA for the CDR3 is TGTGCCAGCAGCCCACAGACAGGGCCCGAGCAGTACTTC. This translates into CASSPQTGPEQYF.

The chain uses TRBV4-2 and TRBJ2-7, with 12 bases identical to TRBD2. The V and J ends lost 0 bases and 4 bases, in that order; junction bases with no gene match: 1. Germline V CDR1 and CDR2: LGHNA, YNFKEQ. There are 15 residues in the CDR3. The CDR3 sequence: CASSQDTSGRYEQYF. The CDR3, as DNA: TGTGCCAGCAGCCAAGATACTAGCGGGAGGTACGAGCAGTACTTC.

This clone has a single count. The gene calls are TRBV3-1 (or the pseudogene TRBV3-2) and TRBJ2-3; D is perhaps TRBD2 (5 bases). Deletions cut 1 base from V and 8 bases from J, with 10 bases between. This CDR3 spans 13 amino acids. CDR1 and CDR2 (germline): LGHDT, YNNKEL (reference sequence). The CDR3 spells CASSQVAGLTQYF. Written as DNA, the CDR3 is TGTGCCAGCAGCCAAGTTGCCGGACTTACGCAGTATTTT.

The chain joins TRBV3-1 (or the pseudogene TRBV3-2) to TRBJ2-2; possible D gene TRBD1, 6 bases. V lost 4 bases and J lost 0, with 15 bases in between. The CDR3 loop spans 17 amino acids. Looked up from germline, CDR1 is LGHDT and CDR2 is YNNKEL (reference sequence). This CDR3 is CASSRTRGFANTGELFF. The DNA of the CDR3 is TGTGCCAGCAGCCGAACGAGGGGGTTCGCGAACACCGGGGAGCTGTTTTTT.

The V gene is TRBV25-1, the J gene TRBJ2-1; possible D gene TRBD2, 7 bases. The CDR3 sequence is 16 residues long. In germline, CDR1 is MGHDK, CDR2 SYGVNS. The germline V and J ends were trimmed by 3 bases and 4 bases, with 16 bases remaining between them. CDR3 in DNA: TGTGCCAGCAGTGATCCCCCCGGGGGGCTTTACAATGAGCAGTTCTTC. Its translation is CASSDPPGGLYNEQFF.